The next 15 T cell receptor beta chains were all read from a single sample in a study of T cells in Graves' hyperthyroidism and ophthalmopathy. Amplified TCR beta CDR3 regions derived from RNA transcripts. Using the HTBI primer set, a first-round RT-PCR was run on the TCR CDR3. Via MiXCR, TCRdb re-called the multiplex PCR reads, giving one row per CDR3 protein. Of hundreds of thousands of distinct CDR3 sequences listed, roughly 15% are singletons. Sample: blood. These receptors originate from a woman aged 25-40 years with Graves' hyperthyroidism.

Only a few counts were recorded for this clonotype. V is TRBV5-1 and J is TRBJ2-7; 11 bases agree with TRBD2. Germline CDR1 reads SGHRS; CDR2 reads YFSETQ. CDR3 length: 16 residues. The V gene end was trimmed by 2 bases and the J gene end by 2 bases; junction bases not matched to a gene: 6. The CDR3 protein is CASSFLAGGGAYEQYF. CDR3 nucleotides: TGCGCCAGCAGCTTCCTAGCGGGAGGAGGAGCCTACGAGCAGTACTTC.

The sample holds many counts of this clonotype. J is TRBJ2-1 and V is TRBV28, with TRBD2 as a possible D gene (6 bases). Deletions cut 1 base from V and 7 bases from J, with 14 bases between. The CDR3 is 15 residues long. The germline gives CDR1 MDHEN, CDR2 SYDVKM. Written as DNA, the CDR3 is TGTGCCAGCAGTTTATTCTGGCAGGCGGGGAATGAGCAGTTCTTC. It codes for CASSLFWQAGNEQFF.

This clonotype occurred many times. The CDR3 spells CASSKNQGVDGYTF. The CDR3 DNA reads as TGTGCCAGCAGTAAAAACCAGGGGGTTGATGGCTACACCTTC. The chain has TRBV27 and TRBJ1-2; the match to TRBD1 covers 7 bases. V was clipped by 5 bases and J by 6 bases; unmatched bases: 9. The germline gives CDR1 MNHEY, CDR2 SMNVEV (reference sequence). This CDR3 spans 14 amino acids.

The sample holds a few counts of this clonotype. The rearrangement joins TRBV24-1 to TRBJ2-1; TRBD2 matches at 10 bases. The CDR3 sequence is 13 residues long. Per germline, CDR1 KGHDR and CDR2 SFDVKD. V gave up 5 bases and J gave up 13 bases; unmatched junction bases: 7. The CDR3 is CATSALTSGAQFF. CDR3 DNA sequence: TGTGCCACCAGTGCCCTTACTAGCGGGGCACAGTTCTTC.

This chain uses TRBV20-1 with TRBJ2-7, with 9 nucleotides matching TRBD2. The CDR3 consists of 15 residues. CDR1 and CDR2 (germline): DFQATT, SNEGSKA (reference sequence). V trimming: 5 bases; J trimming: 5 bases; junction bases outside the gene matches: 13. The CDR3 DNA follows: TGCAGTGCTGGATCTAGCGGGACCCATTCAGACGAGCAGTACTTC. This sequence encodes CSAGSSGTHSDEQYF.

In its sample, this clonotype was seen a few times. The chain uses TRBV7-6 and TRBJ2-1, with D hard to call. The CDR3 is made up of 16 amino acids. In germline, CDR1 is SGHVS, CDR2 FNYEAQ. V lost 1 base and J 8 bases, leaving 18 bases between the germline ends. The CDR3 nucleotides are TGTGCCAGCAGCTTAGACCCCGTGGACCCTAGGGATGAGCAGTTCTTC. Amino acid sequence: CASSLDPVDPRDEQFF.

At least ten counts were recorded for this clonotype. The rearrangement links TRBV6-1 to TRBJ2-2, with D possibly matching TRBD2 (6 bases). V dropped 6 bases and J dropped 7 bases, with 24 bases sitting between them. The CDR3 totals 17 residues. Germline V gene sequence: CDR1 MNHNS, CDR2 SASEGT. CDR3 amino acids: CASRGRNRLSNIGELFF. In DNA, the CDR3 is TGTGCCAGCAGAGGGAGGAATCGCCTTAGCAATATCGGGGAGCTGTTTTTT.

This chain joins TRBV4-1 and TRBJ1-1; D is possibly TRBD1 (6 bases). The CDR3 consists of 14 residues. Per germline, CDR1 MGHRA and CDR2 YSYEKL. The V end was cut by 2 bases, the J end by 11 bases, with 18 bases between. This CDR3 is CASSQLTQGFWAFF. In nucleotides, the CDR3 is TGCGCCAGCAGCCAATTAACCCAGGGGTTCTGGGCTTTCTTT.

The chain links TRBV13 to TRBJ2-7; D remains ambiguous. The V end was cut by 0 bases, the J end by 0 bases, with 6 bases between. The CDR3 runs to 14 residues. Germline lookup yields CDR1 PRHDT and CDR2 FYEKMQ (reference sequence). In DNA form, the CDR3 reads TGTGCCAGCAGCTTAGGTGTCCCCTCCTACGAGCAGTACTTC. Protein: CASSLGVPSYEQYF.

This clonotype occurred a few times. This CDR3 is CASSTNRAGTQYF. The CDR3 DNA reads as TGTGCCAGCAGCACAAACAGGGCGGGTACGCAGTATTTT. The V and J genes are TRBV12-3 or TRBV12-4 and TRBJ2-3; D may be TRBD1 (6 bases). CDR3 length: 13 amino acids. The V end lost 6 bases, the J end lost 8 bases, and 15 bases lay between the germline ends.

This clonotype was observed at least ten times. CDR3 region: CASSLGAGNSFEQYF. The CDR3 nucleotides read TGTGCCAGCAGCTTAGGGGCAGGCAACTCGTTTGAGCAGTACTTC. The chain has TRBV7-2 and TRBJ2-7, with D uncertain. Germline V lookup: CDR1 SGHTA, CDR2 FQGNSA. The CDR3 loop spans 15 amino acids. V lost 1 base and J lost 7, with 17 bases in between.

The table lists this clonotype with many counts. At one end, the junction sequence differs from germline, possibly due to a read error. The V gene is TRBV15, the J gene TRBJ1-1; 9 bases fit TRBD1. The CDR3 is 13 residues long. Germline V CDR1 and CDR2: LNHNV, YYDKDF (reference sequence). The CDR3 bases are TGTGCCGCCAGTACAGGGGGCGGCACTGAAGCTTTCTTT. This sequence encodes CAASTGGGTEAFF.

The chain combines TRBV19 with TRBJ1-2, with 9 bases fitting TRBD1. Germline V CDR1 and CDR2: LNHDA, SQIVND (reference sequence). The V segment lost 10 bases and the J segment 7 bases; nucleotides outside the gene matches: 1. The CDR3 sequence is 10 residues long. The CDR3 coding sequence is TGTGCCACGGACAGGGGTGGCTACACCTTC. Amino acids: CATDRGGYTF.

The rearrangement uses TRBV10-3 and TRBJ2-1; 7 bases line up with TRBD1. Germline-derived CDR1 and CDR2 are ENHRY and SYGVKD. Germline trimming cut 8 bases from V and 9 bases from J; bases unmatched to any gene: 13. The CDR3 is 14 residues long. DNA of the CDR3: TGTGCCATCGGAAACCGGGACAGAAAGGTTGAGCAGTTCTTC. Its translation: CAIGNRDRKVEQFF.

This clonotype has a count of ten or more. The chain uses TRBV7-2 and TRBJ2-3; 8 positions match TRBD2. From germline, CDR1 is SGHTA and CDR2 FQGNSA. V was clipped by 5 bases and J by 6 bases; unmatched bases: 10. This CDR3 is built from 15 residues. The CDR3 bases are TGTGCCAGCAGCCGCAGCGGGAGTATCGGGGATACGCAGTATTTT. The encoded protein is CASSRSGSIGDTQYF.